The clone carrying this TCR beta chain is a singleton in its sample. Its antigen is undetermined. The sample originates from a study of cytomegalovirus exposure and HLA in healthy donors. Findings of the study overall: Presence/absence comparisons presumed near-even sequencing depth among donors.

The CDR3 spans 16 residues. With 0 bases clipped from V and 6 bases from J, the junction kept 5 bases outside the gene matches. Germline V gene lookup returns CDR1 GTSNPN and CDR2 SVGIG (reference sequence). It was with 60 Vbeta and 13 Jbeta primers that the PCR ran. The repertoire was sequenced with immunoSEQ multiplex PCR; TCRdb's copy has only in-frame clones and lacks some. The table lists 130,000 or so clones, approximately 79% of them singletons, with 4.3% in the top ten. At the time of sampling, donors were nominally healthy, though unrecorded immune exposures were likely. V and J are TRBV30 and TRBJ2-3; 14 nucleotides line up with TRBD2. The sequence was obtained from a young man in good health and CMV-seropositive. The sample was PBMCs. CDR3: CAWSVRTSGRWDTQYF. The CDR3 coding sequence is TGTGCCTGGAGTGTACGGACTAGCGGGAGGTGGGATACGCAGTATTTT.